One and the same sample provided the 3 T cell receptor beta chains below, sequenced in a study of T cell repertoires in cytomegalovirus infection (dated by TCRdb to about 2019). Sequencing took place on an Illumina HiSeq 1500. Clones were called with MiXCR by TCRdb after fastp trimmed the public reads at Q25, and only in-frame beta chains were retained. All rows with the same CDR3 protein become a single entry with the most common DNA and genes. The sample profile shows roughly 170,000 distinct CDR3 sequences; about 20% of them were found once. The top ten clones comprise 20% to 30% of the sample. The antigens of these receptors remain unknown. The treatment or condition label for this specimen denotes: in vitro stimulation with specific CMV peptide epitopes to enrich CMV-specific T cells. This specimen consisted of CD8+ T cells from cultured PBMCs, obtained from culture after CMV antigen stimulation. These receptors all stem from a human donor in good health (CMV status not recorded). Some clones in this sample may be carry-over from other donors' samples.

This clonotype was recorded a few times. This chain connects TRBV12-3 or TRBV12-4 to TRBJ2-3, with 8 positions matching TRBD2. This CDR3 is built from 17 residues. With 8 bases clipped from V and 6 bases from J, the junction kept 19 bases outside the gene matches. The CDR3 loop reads CASGTFLKRGTSDTQYF. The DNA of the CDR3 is TGTGCCAGCGGAACCTTTTTGAAGCGGGGGACTTCTGATACGCAGTATTTT.

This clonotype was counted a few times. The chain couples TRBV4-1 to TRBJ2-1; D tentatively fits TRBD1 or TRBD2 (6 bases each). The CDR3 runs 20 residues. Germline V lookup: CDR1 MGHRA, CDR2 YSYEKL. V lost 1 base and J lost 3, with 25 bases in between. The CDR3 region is CASSQGELVGGTSNYNEQFF. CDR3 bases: TGCGCCAGCAGCCAAGGGGAGTTGGTGGGGGGCACTTCAAACTACAATGAGCAGTTCTTC.

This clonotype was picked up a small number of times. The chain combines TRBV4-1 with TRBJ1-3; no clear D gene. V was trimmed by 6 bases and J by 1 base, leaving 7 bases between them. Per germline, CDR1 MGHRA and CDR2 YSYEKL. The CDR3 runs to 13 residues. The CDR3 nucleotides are TGCGCCAGCAGACAGCTATCTGGAAACACCATATATTTT. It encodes CASRQLSGNTIYF.